Below are 13 T cell receptor beta chains sequenced from a single sample in a study of T cell changes during pregnancy in multiple sclerosis. Sequenced by immunoSEQ multiplex PCR; TCRdb stores in-frame clones only, minus some. The sample carries under 90,000 clones, over 85% recorded once. The material sequenced was peripheral blood, taken in the second trimester of pregnancy. The receptors were sampled from a female donor in good health, enrolled as a control in a pregnancy study.

The chain has TRBV28 and TRBJ1-3; no clear D gene. Between the trimmed V and J ends, which lost 11 bases and 1 base, there was a span of 12 bases. This CDR3 spans 13 amino acids. Germline CDR1 reads MDHEN; CDR2 reads SYDVKM. CDR3 residues: CASSTMSGNTIYF. As DNA, the CDR3 is TGTGCCTCATCCACTATGTCTGGAAACACCATATATTTT.

This rearrangement joins TRBV28 to TRBJ2-7; TRBD1 matches at 7 bases. The CDR3 has 14 amino acids. The germline V gene encodes CDR1 MDHEN and CDR2 SYDVKM. Trimming cost V 5 bases and J 0 bases; bases outside gene matches: 4. The CDR3 DNA follows: TGTGCCAGCAGTCAGACAGGGTTCTCCTACGAGCAGTACTTC. It translates to CASSQTGFSYEQYF.

The J gene is TRBJ2-5, the V gene TRBV19; 13 nucleotides line up with TRBD2. The CDR3 sequence is 16 residues long. Trimming removed 3 bases from V and 10 bases from J; junction bases left unmatched: 11. Germline CDR1 is LNHDA and CDR2 is SQIVND (reference sequence). CDR3 bases: TGTGCCAGTAGTATGGGCCGACAACTAGCGGGAGGGGACCAGTACTTC. This gives the protein CASSMGRQLAGGDQYF.

V is TRBV7-9 and J is TRBJ2-3; perhaps TRBD1 as D (6 bases). Germline lookup yields CDR1 SEHNR and CDR2 FQNEAQ (reference sequence). CDR3 length: 12 amino acids. Trimming took off 7 bases at V and 7 bases at J, with 12 bases between the two ends. The CDR3 DNA sequence: TGTGCCAGCAAGGGGGAGACGAATACGCAGTATTTT. It codes for CASKGETNTQYF. The whole variable domain, remainder taken from reference TRBV7-9 and TRBJ2-3, is DTGVSQNPRHKITKRGQNVTFRCDPISEHNRLYWYRQTLGQGPEFLTYFQNEAQLEKSRLLSDRFSAERPKGSFSTLEIQRTEQGDSAMYLCASKGETNTQYFGPGTRLTVL.

The chain carries TRBV7-8 and TRBJ1-5; no definite D call. Germline CDR1 reads SGHVS; CDR2 reads FQNEAQ. Trimming shortened V by 5 bases and J by 5 bases, and 13 bases separated the two germline ends. The CDR3 spans 14 residues. Here the CDR3 DNA reads TGTGCCAGCAGCGGGTTTGGGCAATATCAGCCCCAGCATTTT. It specifies CASSGFGQYQPQHF.

The chain joins TRBV5-1 to TRBJ2-7; no clear D. CDR3 length: 12 amino acids. Germline V gene lookup returns CDR1 SGHRS and CDR2 YFSETQ. V lost 2 bases to trimming and J lost 6 bases, with 9 bases between them. CDR3 loop: CASSFSQSEQYF. The CDR3 DNA follows: TGCGCCAGCAGCTTTAGCCAATCCGAGCAGTACTTC.

This chain links TRBV19 with TRBJ2-2; 10 bases match TRBD2. In germline, CDR1 is LNHDA, CDR2 SQIVND (reference sequence). The CDR3 extends over 15 amino acids. Trimming cost V 5 bases and J 5 bases; bases outside gene matches: 5. CDR3 in DNA: TGTGCCAGTAGTGTTTGGACTAGCGGTACCGGGGAGCTGTTTTTT. Translation: CASSVWTSGTGELFF.

The genes are TRBV18 and TRBJ1-1, with 9 bases that match TRBD1. The CDR3 loop spans 15 amino acids. Germline assignment: CDR1 KGHSH and CDR2 LQKENI. V shed 3 bases and J 3 bases; nucleotides not matched to a gene: 5. This CDR3 is CASSPVGQGDTEAFF. CDR3 nucleotides: TGTGCCAGCTCACCGGTGGGACAGGGCGACACTGAAGCTTTCTTT.

This clone was recorded once. The V and J genes are TRBV5-1 and TRBJ2-1; D is perhaps TRBD1 (5 bases). CDR1 is SGHRS, CDR2 YFSETQ, per germline. The V and J ends lost 0 bases and 8 bases respectively, with 15 bases between them. The CDR3 is 15 amino acids. The chain's CDR3 is CASSLEGQGLDEQFF. The CDR3 bases are TGCGCCAGCAGCTTGGAGGGCCAGGGTTTGGATGAGCAGTTCTTC. Using reference TRBV5-1 and TRBJ2-1 for the parts outside the CDR3, the full variable domain is KAGVTQTPRYLIKTRGQQVTLSCSPISGHRSVSWYQQTPGQGLQFLFEYFSETQRNKGNFPGRFSGRQFSNSRSEMNVSTLELGDSALYLCASSLEGQGLDEQFFGPGTRLTVL.

The chain joins TRBV10-2 to TRBJ1-5; 9 nucleotides agree with TRBD1. CDR3 length: 15 residues. V gave up 6 bases and J gave up 7 bases; unmatched junction bases: 10. The germline gives CDR1 WSHSY, CDR2 SAAADI. CDR3 in amino acids: CASRPGQGNTQPQHF. The CDR3, as DNA: TGCGCCAGCAGACCAGGACAGGGGAATACCCAGCCCCAGCATTTT.

The chain combines TRBV7-9 with TRBJ1-1; D is ambiguous. The CDR3 sequence is 13 residues long. Germline CDR1 reads SEHNR; CDR2 reads FQNEAQ (reference sequence). Trimming removed 3 bases at V and 4 bases at J, with 9 bases between. This chain's CDR3 is CASSFGDSTEAFF. In DNA, the CDR3 is TGTGCCAGCAGCTTCGGTGATTCCACTGAAGCTTTCTTT. The whole variable domain, remainder taken from reference TRBV7-9 and TRBJ1-1, is DTGVSQNPRHKITKRGQNVTFRCDPISEHNRLYWYRQTLGQGPEFLTYFQNEAQLEKSRLLSDRFSAERPKGSFSTLEIQRTEQGDSAMYLCASSFGDSTEAFFGQGTRLTVV.

This clone was detected only once. The gene calls are TRBV4-1 and TRBJ1-2; TRBD1 agrees at 8 bases. V dropped 0 bases and J dropped 0; count of bases not matched to a gene: 0. Germline-derived CDR1 and CDR2 are MGHRA and YSYEKL. The CDR3 covers 15 residues. CDR3 amino acids: CASSQEGQANYGYTF. CDR3 nucleotides: TGCGCCAGCAGCCAAGAGGGACAGGCTAACTATGGCTACACCTTC.

The V gene is TRBV27, the J gene TRBJ2-2, with 7 bases fitting TRBD2. The CDR3 is 16 amino acids. CDR1 and CDR2 (germline): MNHEY, SMNVEV (reference sequence). V lost 0 bases to trimming and J lost 4 bases; unmatched junction nucleotides: 5. This chain's CDR3 is CASSLSGGRFTGELFF. DNA for the CDR3: TGTGCCAGCAGTTTATCGGGCGGGAGATTCACCGGGGAGCTGTTTTTT.